One and the same sample provided the 6 T cell receptor beta chains below, sequenced in a study of siplizumab effects on memory and regulatory T cells. Method: immunoSEQ multiplex PCR; TCRdb's copy keeps in-frame clones and lacks some. In the table there are over 85,000 clones, 80% to 95% of which are singletons. The specimen was CD4+ T cells sorted from blood. Receptors were obtained from a human donor in good health.

The rearrangement links TRBV10-3 to TRBJ2-6, with D unclear. V lost 7 bases and J 0 bases, leaving 13 bases between the germline ends. Per the germline V gene, CDR1 is ENHRY and CDR2 is SYGVKD. CDR3 length equals 16 residues. CDR3 sequence (DNA): TGTGCCATCACCCAGTCGCGGTCCTCTGGGGCCAACGTCCTGACTTTC. It encodes CAITQSRSSGANVLTF.

The chain carries TRBV27 and TRBJ2-1; D is ambiguous. Germline lookup yields CDR1 MNHEY and CDR2 SMNVEV (reference sequence). The CDR3 loop spans 16 amino acids. With 5 bases removed from V and 2 bases from J, the gap between germline ends came to 16 bases. CDR3 in amino acids: CASSAKGGGTYNEQFF. The DNA of the CDR3 is TGTGCCAGCAGTGCCAAGGGTGGTGGCACCTACAATGAGCAGTTCTTC.

The chain carries TRBV4-2 and TRBJ2-3, with a tentative D call TRBD2 (6 bases). Looked up from germline, CDR1 is LGHNA and CDR2 is YNFKEQ. The CDR3 covers 14 residues. The V and J ends lost 1 base and 6 bases respectively, with 11 bases between them. Written as DNA, the CDR3 is TGTGCCAGCAGCCAAGGGTCTAGCGTGGATACGCAGTATTTT. It yields the protein CASSQGSSVDTQYF.

This chain connects TRBV28 to TRBJ1-2; possible D gene TRBD1, 6 bases. Germline-derived CDR1 and CDR2 are MDHEN and SYDVKM. V was cut by 4 bases and J by 7 bases, with 16 bases left in between. The CDR3 consists of 14 residues. In nucleotides, the CDR3 is TGTGCCAGCAGTTCCCTGAGGAGGGGGATTGGCTACACCTTC. The encoded protein is CASSSLRRGIGYTF.

The chain joins TRBV4-1 to TRBJ1-1, with unresolved D. The CDR3 extends over 13 amino acids. Germline values: CDR1 MGHRA, CDR2 YSYEKL. The V end was cut by 0 bases, the J end by 10 bases, with 12 bases between. In DNA, the CDR3 is TGCGCCAGCAGCCAAGATCCCCTTTTTGGAGCTTTCTTT. Protein product: CASSQDPLFGAFF.

The CDR3 nucleotides are TGTGCCAGCAGCGCCAGGGGAAGCGGGGACTACGAGCAGTACTTC. It encodes CASSARGSGDYEQYF. The rearrangement uses TRBV6-1 and TRBJ2-7, with D possibly matching TRBD2 (7 bases). This CDR3 region has 15 residues. V lost 6 bases and J 3 bases, leaving 18 bases between the germline ends. Per the germline V gene, CDR1 is MNHNS and CDR2 is SASEGT.